Listed here are 12 T cell receptor beta chains from one sample, sequenced in a study of CD8+ T cells in alopecia areata. RNA extraction was followed by reverse transcription into cDNA, which acted as the sequencing template. Using immunoSEQ multiplex PCR, the repertoire was profiled, and TCRdb retains in-frame clones only, with some absent. The sample has approximately 210,000 clones; 60% are singletons. Treatment described: oral pan-JAK inhibitor, 5-10 mg twice daily. The sample in question was CD4+ T cells sorted from blood, obtained at week 24, from a patient treated with tofacitinib. These receptors were collected from a human donor with alopecia areata.

This chain links TRBV13 with TRBJ2-3, with 10 nucleotides matching TRBD2. Per the germline V gene, CDR1 is PRHDT and CDR2 is FYEKMQ (reference sequence). V trimming: 6 bases; J trimming: 7 bases; junction bases outside the gene matches: 10. The CDR3 consists of 15 residues. CDR3 DNA sequence: TGTGCCAGCAGTGCCCGGCTAGCGGGGGAATATACGCAGTATTTT. Protein product: CASSARLAGEYTQYF.

The table lists this clone with a few counts. This chain uses TRBV5-4 with TRBJ2-2, with a weak D call TRBD2 (5 bases). The ends were cut back, 4 bases at V and 1 base at J, with 17 bases in the middle. The V gene's germline CDR1 is SGHNT and CDR2 YYREEE (reference sequence). The length of the CDR3 is 17 residues. This CDR3 reads CASSRGVSGLNTGELFF. The CDR3 DNA reads TGTGCCAGCAGCCGTGGGGTGTCGGGGTTGAACACCGGGGAGCTGTTTTTT. The full variable domain, its missing parts supplied by reference TRBV5-4 and TRBJ2-2, is ETGVTQSPTHLIKTRGQQVTLRCSSQSGHNTVSWYQQALGQGPQFIFQYYREEENGRGNFPPRFSGLQFPNYSSELNVNALELDDSALYLCASSRGVSGLNTGELFFGEGSRLTVL.

This clone was seen a few times. The chain joins TRBV2 to TRBJ2-5; TRBD2 matches 13 bases. The CDR3 totals 14 residues. J gave up 9 bases and V 6 bases, and 7 bases lay outside the gene matches. In germline, CDR1 is SNHLY, CDR2 FYNNEI. The CDR3 reads CASSPGTSGAPQYF. The CDR3 region has the DNA TGTGCCAGCAGCCCCGGGACTAGCGGGGCTCCCCAGTACTTC.

This sequence joins TRBV6-6 and TRBJ2-7; D uncertain. CDR1 MNHNY and CDR2 SVGAGI come from the germline V gene (reference sequence). The CDR3 runs to 15 residues. The V end was cut by 4 bases, the J end by 4 bases, with 17 bases between. CDR3 protein: CASSSLGLERYEQYF. Here the CDR3 DNA reads TGTGCCAGCAGTTCCCTCGGGTTGGAGAGGTACGAGCAGTACTTC.

The chain recombines TRBV5-1 with TRBJ2-7, with 7 positions matching TRBD1. The CDR3 length is 14 residues. The germline V gene encodes CDR1 SGHRS and CDR2 YFSETQ. The V and J ends lost 3 bases and 4 bases, in that order; junction bases with no gene match: 7. The CDR3 coding sequence is TGCGCCAGCAGCTACAGGGGCGCCGGATACGAGCAGTACTTC. Translating gives CASSYRGAGYEQYF.

Turning to this clone: This may be a read error: a much more frequent sequence differs by one nucleotide. The genes are TRBV4-1 and TRBJ2-1; no clear D gene. This CDR3 has 12 amino acids. Germline loops: CDR1 MGHRA, CDR2 YSYEKL. The ends were cut back, 0 bases at V and 4 bases at J, with 1 base in the middle. Here the CDR3 reads CASSQDYNEQFF. CDR3 sequence (DNA): TGCGCCAGCAGCCAAGATTACAATGAGCAGTTCTTC.

The chain recombines TRBV30 with TRBJ2-7; TRBD1 agrees at 9 bases. Germline-derived CDR1 and CDR2 are GTSNPN and SVGIG (reference sequence). The CDR3 has 12 amino acids. Trimming at V came to 4 bases and at J to 3 bases, leaving 1 base not matched to a gene. In DNA form, the CDR3 reads TGTGCCTGGAAGGGACAGGGCTACGAGCAGTACTTC. Translated, it gives CAWKGQGYEQYF.

The rearrangement joins TRBV30 to TRBJ1-3; D remains ambiguous. Trimming cost V 4 bases and J 0 bases, with 4 bases left between them. Germline V CDR1 and CDR2: GTSNPN, SVGIG (reference sequence). The CDR3 extends over 12 amino acids. The CDR3 DNA sequence: TGTGCCTGGAAAATCTCTGGAAACACCATATATTTT. Amino acid sequence: CAWKISGNTIYF.

Only a few counts were recorded for this clone. The rearrangement joins TRBV5-1 to TRBJ2-5; weak D call: TRBD1 (6 bases). V was pared by 4 bases and J by 1 base, with 11 bases between. The CDR3 consists of 14 residues. CDR1 and CDR2 from the germline V gene are SGHRS and YFSETQ. The CDR3 spells CASSVVQGQETQYF. The CDR3 DNA reads as TGCGCCAGCAGCGTAGTACAGGGCCAAGAGACCCAGTACTTC. The whole variable domain, remainder taken from reference TRBV5-1 and TRBJ2-5, is KAGVTQTPRYLIKTRGQQVTLSCSPISGHRSVSWYQQTPGQGLQFLFEYFSETQRNKGNFPGRFSGRQFSNSRSEMNVSTLELGDSALYLCASSVVQGQETQYFGPGTRLLVL.

The J gene is TRBJ1-1, the V gene TRBV5-1; TRBD1 matches 9 bases. Losses at the gene ends were 0 bases for V and 8 bases for J; bases not matched to a gene: 5. The length of the CDR3 is 14 residues. CDR1 is SGHRS, CDR2 YFSETQ, per germline. The CDR3 DNA reads as TGCGCCAGCAGCTTGGCTTCAGGGACAGGGGAAGCTTTCTTT. It specifies CASSLASGTGEAFF.

The chain recombines TRBV27 with TRBJ1-6; 7 nucleotides line up with TRBD1. V was clipped by 6 bases and J by 6 bases; unmatched bases: 8. The CDR3 is 15 residues long. Germline V gene sequence: CDR1 MNHEY, CDR2 SMNVEV (reference sequence). CDR3 DNA: TGTGCCAGCAGCAAAACCGGGACAGTTAATTCACCCCTCCACTTT. Translated: CASSKTGTVNSPLHF.

V usage is TRBV9 and J usage is TRBJ1-2; 9 bases match TRBD1. The germline CDR1 and CDR2 sequences are SGDLS and YYNGEE. The CDR3 is made up of 13 amino acids. V lost 4 bases and J lost 5; bases outside the gene matches: 3. The chain's CDR3 is CASSLGQGYGYTF. The DNA for the CDR3 is TGTGCCAGCAGCCTGGGACAGGGTTATGGCTACACCTTC.